This is a list of T cell receptor beta chains from one sample in a study of T cells in localized non-small cell lung cancer. TCRdb's table, derived via immunoSEQ multiplex PCR, lists solely in-frame clones and lacks some. The sample comprises around 9,600 clones, about 92% of which are singletons, and about 7.5% rests with the top ten. Sequencing used peripheral blood, obtained before any cancer treatment. The receptors here all came from a woman aged 35-75 years with stage I squamous cell lung carcinoma. Both conserved end residues are part of each CDR3. A D gene is named only where the DNA matches it firmly. Some rows have no size entry. The others give once, few or many, or a class for an expanded clone.

-	-	TRBV6-1	TRBJ1-4	TGTGCCAGCAGTGAGGGAAAACTGTTTTTT	CASSEGKLFF
-	TRBD1	TRBV6-5	TRBJ2-7	TGTGCCAGCAGTTACTTCAGGGGGCGCAGCGAGCAGTACTTC	CASSYFRGRSEQYF
once	TRBD1	TRBV7-9	TRBJ2-5	TGTGCCAGCAGCTTTGGACAGGGAGAGACCCAGTACTTC	CASSFGQGETQYF
-	-	TRBV6-1	TRBJ2-3	TGTGCCAGCAGTGAGGGCCTCCGTGGGCAGTATTTT	CASSEGLRGQYF
-	-	TRBV29-1	TRBJ2-7	TGCAGCGTGAGGACAGCCTACGAGCAGTACTTC	CSVRTAYEQYF
-	-	TRBV29-1	TRBJ2-1	TGCAGCGCACTAAACCATGAGCAGTTCTTC	CSALNHEQFF
-	-	TRBV10-3	TRBJ1-4	TGTGCCATCAGTGAGGACCATGAAAAACTGTTTTTT	CAISEDHEKLFF
few	-	TRBV7-9	TRBJ2-7	TGTGCCAGCAGCTTCCCTAGCGCCGTCTACGAGCAGTACTTC	CASSFPSAVYEQYF
once	-	TRBV6-5	TRBJ1-2	TGTGCCAGCAGTTCCTCACGTAACTATGGCTACACCTTC	CASSSSRNYGYTF
-	TRBD1	TRBV7-2	TRBJ2-7	TGTGCCAGCAGCTTAACCGGGACAGGGATTTCCTACGAGCAGTACTTC	CASSLTGTGISYEQYF
-	TRBD2	TRBV5-4	TRBJ2-1	TGTGCCAGCAGCTTTCCGAGCGGGGCCACTCGGGGTGAGCAGTTCTTC	CASSFPSGATRGEQFF
-	-	TRBV18	TRBJ1-4	TGTGCCAGCTCACCTATGGCAACAACTAATGAAAAACTGTTTTTT	CASSPMATTNEKLFF
-	-	TRBV7-2	TRBJ2-1	TGTGCCAGCAGCTTTGCGGGGAGCTCCTACAATGAGCAGTTCTTC	CASSFAGSSYNEQFF
once	TRBD1	TRBV5-1	TRBJ1-3	TGCGCCAGCAGCTTGGATTACGTGACAGGGTCTGGAAACACCATATATTTT	CASSLDYVTGSGNTIYF